A selection of T cell receptor beta chains follows, all from one sample in a study of T cell repertoires in cytomegalovirus infection. These TCRs' antigens remain unknown. TCRdb processed the reads anew with MiXCR; each CDR3 protein has one entry. Of hundreds of thousands of distinct CDR3 sequences listed, under 45% are singletons. Source: cultured PBMCs, taken from culture after CMV antigen stimulation. These receptors originate from a human donor in good health (CMV status not recorded). Some clones in this sample may be carry-over from other donors' samples. The conserved cysteine and the conserved F or W are not part of the CDR3 here. D genes are given only for firm matches. Size is omitted from some rows. Given values are once, few, many or a class for expanded clones.

>TRBV12-3/TRBV12-4|NA|TRBJ2-3|NA
ASSPRPTFSTDTQY
>TRBV28|NA|TRBJ2-1|NA
ASSPSLGVQF
>TRBV12-3/TRBV12-4|TRBD2|TRBJ2-5|NA
ASGYPLPGRETQY
>TRBV5-4|NA|TRBJ2-5|NA
ASSDDPGNQETQY
>TRBV20-1|NA|TRBJ2-1|NA
SAPLDYSYNEQF
>TRBV7-2|TRBD2|TRBJ2-5|NA
ASSFRLAGGETQY
>TRBV7-2|TRBD1|TRBJ2-7|NA
ASSRWTGIIYEQY
>TRBV6-1|NA|TRBJ2-1|once
ASSERGGDSYNEQF
>TRBV11-2|TRBD1|TRBJ2-7|NA
ASSPRWAGGDEQY
>TRBV3-1|NA|TRBJ1-2|NA
ASSHAQGPGSHYGYT
>TRBV7-6|NA|TRBJ2-7|NA
ASSLGSSYERY
>TRBV7-9|NA|TRBJ2-3|few
ASSQHRDPRMD
>TRBV5-6|NA|TRBJ2-1|NA
ASSQGGATPF
>TRBV12-3/TRBV12-4|NA|TRBJ2-2|many
ASSRDHPPSGELF
>TRBV7-9|TRBD1|TRBJ1-1|NA
ASTPQGRTEAF
>TRBV11-2|NA|TRBJ2-5|NA
ASSRSEETQY
>TRBV18|NA|TRBJ2-5|NA
ASSGRVGETQY
>TRBV6-5|NA|TRBJ2-1|few
ASRQGPEQF
>TRBV5-1|NA|TRBJ1-1|NA
ASSFGRGPNTEAF
>TRBV7-2|NA|TRBJ2-2|few
ASSLAPSGPNTGELF
>TRBV7-2|TRBD2|TRBJ2-5|many
ASSFASGGVMDGTQY
>TRBV9|TRBD1|TRBJ2-2|NA
ASSVLGQGSGELF
>TRBV7-1|NA|TRBJ1-1|NA
ASSAEGVSTEAF
>TRBV5-6|NA|TRBJ2-1|once
ASKWARQGPPGEQF
>TRBV7-2|NA|TRBJ1-3|NA
ASSLFWGRTGGNTIY
>TRBV7-2|NA|TRBJ2-3|few
ASSLAFRDTQY
>TRBV12-3/TRBV12-4|TRBD2|TRBJ2-1|few
ASSPPPSSGRGYGEQF
>TRBV28|TRBD1|TRBJ1-1|few
ASSGLGQGNTEAF